The TCR beta chain described here comes from a study of blood T cell repertoires in COVID-19. The method was immunoSEQ multiplex PCR; TCRdb's version includes in-frame clones alone and lacks a portion of them. The sample lists roughly 250,000 clones; 84% were seen once. With V trimmed by 5 bases and J by 3 bases, 5 bases remained unmatched. The CDR3 consists of 14 residues. CDR1 SGDLS and CDR2 YYNGEE come from the germline V gene. The V gene is TRBV9, the J gene TRBJ1-1; 9 nucleotides agree with TRBD1. The sequenced sample consisted of peripheral blood. The receptor was derived from a man in his forties or fifties with acute or convalescent COVID-19. CDR3 DNA: TGTGCCAGCAGTCCGACAGGGGGATACACTGAAGCTTTCTTT. It yields the protein CASSPTGGYTEAFF.